The 9 T cell receptor beta chains presented below share a single source sample, sequenced in a study of shared clonotypes between healthy human individuals. Sequenced by immunoSEQ multiplex PCR; TCRdb stores in-frame clones only, minus some. Among approximately 2.4 million clones listed, under 97% were seen once. Sequencing was done on a sample of naive CD4+ T cells sorted from blood. Subset here: CD45RA+ positively selected. Receptors originate from a young man in good health.

CDR3 residues: CASSIRGTGRGYTF. Here the CDR3 DNA reads TGTGCCAGCAGCATCAGGGGGACCGGTCGTGGCTACACCTTC. The chain employs TRBV5-4 and TRBJ1-2; 7 bases are shared with TRBD1. Germline trimming cut 4 bases from V and 7 bases from J; bases unmatched to any gene: 10. In germline, CDR1 is SGHNT, CDR2 YYREEE (reference sequence). This CDR3 has 14 amino acids.

The chain employs TRBV6-1 and TRBJ2-7; 8 nucleotides align to TRBD1. CDR1 is MNHNS, CDR2 SASEGT, per germline. This CDR3 spans 13 amino acids. V shed 6 bases, J shed 3 bases, and the junction held 4 bases outside the gene matches. The CDR3 spells CASRVTGVYEQYF. The DNA for the CDR3 is TGTGCCAGCAGAGTGACAGGGGTCTACGAGCAGTACTTC.

This chain uses TRBV7-8 with TRBJ1-2; perhaps TRBD1 as D (5 bases). V was trimmed by 1 base and J by 3 bases, leaving 9 bases between them. Per germline, CDR1 SGHVS and CDR2 FQNEAQ. The CDR3 consists of 14 residues. The DNA for the CDR3 is TGTGCCAGCAGCTTAGAAACCAGGGACTATGGCTACACCTTC. Protein sequence: CASSLETRDYGYTF. Drawing the rest from reference TRBV7-8 and TRBJ1-2, the complete variable domain is GAGVSQSPRYKVAKRGQDVALRCDPISGHVSLFWYQQALGQGPEFLTYFQNEAQLDKSGLPSDRFFAERPEGSVSTLKIQRTQQEDSAVYLCASSLETRDYGYTFGSGTRLTVV.

This clone appeared a single time. Additional DNA sequences in this sample encode the identical CDR3. The V call is TRBV18, the J call TRBJ2-7, with D maybe TRBD1 (6 bases). This CDR3 spans 13 amino acids. CDR1 KGHSH and CDR2 LQKENI come from the germline V gene. Trimming removed 6 bases from V and 2 bases from J, with 11 bases in between. In nucleotides, the CDR3 is TGTGCCAGCTCCCCGACAGGAACCTACGAGCAGTACTTC. Its translation: CASSPTGTYEQYF.

The chain links TRBV7-9 to TRBJ2-3, with TRBD2 matching 11 bases. Germline CDR1 is SEHNR and CDR2 is FQNEAQ (reference sequence). CDR3 size: 14 residues. Trimming cost V 4 bases and J 5 bases; bases outside gene matches: 2. The CDR3: CASSSGTSGDTQYF. The CDR3, as DNA: TGTGCCAGCAGCTCCGGGACTAGCGGAGATACGCAGTATTTT.

This CDR3 is CASSDRGGPYEQYF. For the CDR3, the DNA is TGTGCCAGCAGTGACAGGGGAGGGCCCTACGAGCAGTACTTC. The chain carries TRBV6-6 and TRBJ2-7, with a weak D call TRBD1 (8 bases). From germline, CDR1 is MNHNY and CDR2 SVGAGI (reference sequence). Trimming took 5 bases from V and 2 from J, leaving 13 bases between them. The CDR3 has 14 amino acids.

The chain couples TRBV6-6 to TRBJ2-5; the D is unclear. Trimming shortened V by 2 bases and J by 4 bases, and 8 bases separated the two germline ends. This CDR3 is 13 amino acids long. CDR1 and CDR2 (germline): MNHNY, SVGAGI (reference sequence). Here the CDR3 reads CASSYILSETQYF. The CDR3 DNA follows: TGTGCCAGCAGTTACATACTGTCAGAGACCCAGTACTTC.

The genes are TRBV7-8 and TRBJ1-3; D is uncertain. The CDR3 extends over 15 amino acids. The V end was cut by 3 bases, the J end by 1 base, with 10 bases between. Germline V lookup: CDR1 SGHVS, CDR2 FQNEAQ. The CDR3 reads CASSFADRSGNTIYF. DNA of the CDR3: TGTGCCAGCAGCTTTGCGGATAGGTCTGGAAACACCATATATTTT.

This chain's CDR3 is CASSLGQGAEYEQYF. DNA for the CDR3: TGCGCCAGCAGCTTGGGGCAGGGGGCTGAATACGAGCAGTACTTC. The chain recombines TRBV5-1 with TRBJ2-7; the match to TRBD1 covers 8 bases. In germline, CDR1 is SGHRS, CDR2 YFSETQ. The V segment lost 0 bases and the J segment 4 bases; nucleotides outside the gene matches: 6. The CDR3 has 15 amino acids.